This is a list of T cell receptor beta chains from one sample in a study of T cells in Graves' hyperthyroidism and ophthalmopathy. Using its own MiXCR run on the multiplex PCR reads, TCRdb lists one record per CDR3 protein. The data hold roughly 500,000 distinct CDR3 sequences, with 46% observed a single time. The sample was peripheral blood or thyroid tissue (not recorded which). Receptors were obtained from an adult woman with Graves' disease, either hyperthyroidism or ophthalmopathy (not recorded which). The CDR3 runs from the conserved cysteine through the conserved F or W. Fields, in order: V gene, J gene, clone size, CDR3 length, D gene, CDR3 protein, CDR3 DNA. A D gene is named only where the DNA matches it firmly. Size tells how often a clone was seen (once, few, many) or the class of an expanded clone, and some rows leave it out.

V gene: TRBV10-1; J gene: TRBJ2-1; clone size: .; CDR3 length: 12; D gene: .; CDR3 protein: CASFGVYNEQFF; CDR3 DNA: TGCGCCAGCTTTGGGGTCTACAATGAGCAGTTCTTC
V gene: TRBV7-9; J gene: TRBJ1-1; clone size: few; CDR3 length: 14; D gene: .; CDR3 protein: CASSFFSVGTEAFF; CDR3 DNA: TGTGCCAGCAGCTTTTTCTCAGTGGGCACTGAAGCTTTCTTT
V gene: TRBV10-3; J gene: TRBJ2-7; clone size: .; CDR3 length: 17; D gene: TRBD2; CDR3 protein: CAISESLGRASSYEQYF; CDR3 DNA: TGTGCCATCAGTGAGTCACTCGGGAGGGCCTCAAGCTACGAGCAGTACTTC
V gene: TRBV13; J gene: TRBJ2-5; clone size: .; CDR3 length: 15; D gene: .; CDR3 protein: CASSLKVGEGETQYF; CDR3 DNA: TGTGCCAGCAGCTTAAAGGTGGGCGAGGGAGAGACCCAGTACTTC
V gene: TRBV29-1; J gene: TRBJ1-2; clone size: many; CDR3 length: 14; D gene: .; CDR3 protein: CSVESWQGVNGYTF; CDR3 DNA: TGCAGCGTTGAATCCTGGCAGGGAGTAAATGGCTACACCTTC
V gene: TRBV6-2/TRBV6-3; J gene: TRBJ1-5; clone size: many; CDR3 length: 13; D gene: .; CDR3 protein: CASSSFGNQPQHF; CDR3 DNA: TGTGCCAGCAGTTCGTTCGGCAATCAGCCCCAGCATTTT
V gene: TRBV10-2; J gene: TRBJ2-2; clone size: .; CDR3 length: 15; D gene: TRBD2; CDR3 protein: CASSEGTSWVGELFF; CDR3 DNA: TGCGCCAGCAGTGAGGGGACTAGCTGGGTCGGGGAGCTGTTTTTT
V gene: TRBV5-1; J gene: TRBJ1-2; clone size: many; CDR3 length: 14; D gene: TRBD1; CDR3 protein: CASSSEGQGDGYTF; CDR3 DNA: TGCGCCAGCAGCTCGGAGGGACAGGGGGACGGCTACACCTTC
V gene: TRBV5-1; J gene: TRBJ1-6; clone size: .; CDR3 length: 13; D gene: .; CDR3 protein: CASADGLNSPLHF; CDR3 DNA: TGCGCCAGCGCGGACGGACTGAATTCACCCCTCCACTTT
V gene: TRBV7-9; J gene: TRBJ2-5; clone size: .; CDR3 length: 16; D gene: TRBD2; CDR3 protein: CASSRPTSGGPETQYF; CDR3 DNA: TGTGCCAGCAGTCGCCCGACTAGCGGGGGGCCAGAGACCCAGTACTTC
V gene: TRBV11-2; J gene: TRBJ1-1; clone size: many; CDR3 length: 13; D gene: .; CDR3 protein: CASRSLGVAEAFF; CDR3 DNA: TGTGCCAGCAGAAGCCTAGGAGTCGCTGAAGCTTTCTTT
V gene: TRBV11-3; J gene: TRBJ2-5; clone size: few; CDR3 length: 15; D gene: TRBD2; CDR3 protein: CASSAGTSGMETQYF; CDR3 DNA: TGTGCCAGCAGCGCCGGGACTAGCGGGATGGAGACCCAGTACTTC
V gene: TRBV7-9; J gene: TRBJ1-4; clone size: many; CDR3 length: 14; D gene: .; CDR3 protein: CASSSRTGFEKLFF; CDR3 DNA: TGTGCCAGCAGCTCCCGGACGGGATTTGAAAAACTGTTTTTT
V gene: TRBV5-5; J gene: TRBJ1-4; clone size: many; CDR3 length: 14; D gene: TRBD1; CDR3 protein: CASSLGQGYEKLFF; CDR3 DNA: TGTGCCAGCAGCTTGGGACAGGGCTATGAAAAACTGTTTTTT
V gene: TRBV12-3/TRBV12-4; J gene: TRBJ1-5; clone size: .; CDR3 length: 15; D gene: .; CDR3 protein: CASSSGDPSYQPQHF; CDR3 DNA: TGTGCCAGCAGTTCGGGGGACCCGTCGTATCAGCCCCAGCATTTT
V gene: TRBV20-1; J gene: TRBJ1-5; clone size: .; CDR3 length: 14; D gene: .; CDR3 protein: CSASGGGTGQPQHF; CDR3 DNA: TGCAGTGCCTCGGGGGGGGGGACGGGTCAGCCCCAGCATTTT
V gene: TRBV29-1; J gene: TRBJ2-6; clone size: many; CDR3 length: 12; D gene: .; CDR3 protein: CSVPIGANVLTF; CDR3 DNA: TGCAGCGTCCCCATTGGGGCCAACGTCCTGACTTTC
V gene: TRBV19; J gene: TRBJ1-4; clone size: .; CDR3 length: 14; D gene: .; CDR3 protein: CASTKVATNEKLFF; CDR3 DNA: TGTGCCAGTACAAAGGTTGCAACTAATGAAAAACTGTTTTTT
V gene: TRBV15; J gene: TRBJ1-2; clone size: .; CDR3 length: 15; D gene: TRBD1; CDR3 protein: CATSTETGGRSGYTF; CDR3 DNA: TGTGCCACCAGCACCGAGACAGGGGGGAGGAGCGGCTACACCTTC
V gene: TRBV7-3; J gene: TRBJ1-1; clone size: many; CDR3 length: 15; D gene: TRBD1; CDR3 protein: CASSLSGQGNTEAFF; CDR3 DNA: TGTGCCAGCAGCCTCAGCGGACAGGGTAACACTGAAGCTTTCTTT
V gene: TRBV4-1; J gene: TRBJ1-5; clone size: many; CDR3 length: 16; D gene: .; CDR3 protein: CASSPLGPGLREPQHF; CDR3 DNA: TGCGCCAGCAGCCCACTTGGCCCAGGGCTTCGAGAGCCCCAGCATTTT
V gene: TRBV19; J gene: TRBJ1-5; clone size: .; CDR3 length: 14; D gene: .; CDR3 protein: CASSPGTPGQPQHF; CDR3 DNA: TGTGCCAGTAGCCCCGGGACCCCAGGTCAGCCCCAGCATTTT
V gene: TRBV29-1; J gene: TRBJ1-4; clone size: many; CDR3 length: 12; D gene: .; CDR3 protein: CSVGGGPEKLFF; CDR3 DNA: TGCAGCGTTGGTGGCGGCCCTGAAAAACTGTTTTTT
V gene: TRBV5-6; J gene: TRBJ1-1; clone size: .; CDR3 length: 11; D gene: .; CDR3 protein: CASSGSYEAFF; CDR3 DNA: TGTGCCAGCAGCGGGAGCTATGAAGCTTTCTTT
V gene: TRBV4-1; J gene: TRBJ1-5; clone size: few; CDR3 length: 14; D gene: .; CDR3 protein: CASSQGTPYQPQHF; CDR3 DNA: TGCGCCAGCAGCCAAGGAACCCCCTATCAGCCCCAGCACTTT
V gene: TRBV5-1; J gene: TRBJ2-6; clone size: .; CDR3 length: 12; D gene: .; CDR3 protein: CASSLDANVLTF; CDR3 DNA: TGCGCCAGCAGCTTGGACGCTAACGTCCTGACTTTC
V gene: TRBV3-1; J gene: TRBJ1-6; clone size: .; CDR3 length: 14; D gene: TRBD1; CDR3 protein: CASSPRDRAWPLHF; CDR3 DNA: TGTGCCAGCAGCCCCCGGGACAGGGCATGGCCCCTCCACTTT
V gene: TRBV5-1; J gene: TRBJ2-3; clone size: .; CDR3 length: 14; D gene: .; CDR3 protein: CASSLQTTVDTQYF; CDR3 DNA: TGCGCCAGCAGCTTGCAGACTACAGTAGATACGCAGTATTTT
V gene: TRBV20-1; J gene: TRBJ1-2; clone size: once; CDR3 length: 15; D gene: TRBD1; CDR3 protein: CSASRARTGDDGYTF; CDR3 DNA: TGCAGTGCTAGCCGGGCCCGGACAGGGGACGATGGCTACACCTTC
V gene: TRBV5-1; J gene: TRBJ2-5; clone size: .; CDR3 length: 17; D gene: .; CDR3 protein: CASSLGQQGRTQETQYF; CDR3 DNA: TGCGCCAGCAGCTTGGGCCAACAGGGCAGGACCCAAGAGACCCAGTACTTC
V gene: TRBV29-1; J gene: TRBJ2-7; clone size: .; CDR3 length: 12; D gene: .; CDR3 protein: CSVVHGAYEQYF; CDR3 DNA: TGCAGCGTGGTCCATGGGGCCTACGAGCAGTACTTC
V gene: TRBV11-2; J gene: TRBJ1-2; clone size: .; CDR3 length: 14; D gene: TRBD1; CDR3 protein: CASSLYRGLYGYTF; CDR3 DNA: TGTGCCAGCAGCTTATACAGGGGACTCTATGGCTACACCTTC
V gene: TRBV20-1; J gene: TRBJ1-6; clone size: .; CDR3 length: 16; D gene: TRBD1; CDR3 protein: CSASSQARDRGSPLHF; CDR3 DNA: TGCAGTGCCAGCAGCCAAGCAAGGGACAGGGGGTCACCCCTCCACTTT
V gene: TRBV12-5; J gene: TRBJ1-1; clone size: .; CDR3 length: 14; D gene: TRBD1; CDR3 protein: CASEVGTGGTEAFF; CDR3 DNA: TGTGCTAGTGAAGTGGGGACAGGGGGCACTGAAGCTTTCTTT
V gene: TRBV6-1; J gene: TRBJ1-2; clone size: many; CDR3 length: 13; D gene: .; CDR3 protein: CATPKGQGAGYTF; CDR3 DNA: TGTGCCACCCCAAAGGGACAAGGGGCAGGCTACACCTTC
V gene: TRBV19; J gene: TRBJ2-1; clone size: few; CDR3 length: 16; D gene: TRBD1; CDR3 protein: CATSSRGTGPYNEQFF; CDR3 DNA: TGTGCCACCTCTAGTAGGGGGACAGGGCCATACAATGAGCAGTTCTTC
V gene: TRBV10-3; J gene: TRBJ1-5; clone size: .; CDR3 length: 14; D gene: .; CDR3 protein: CAISEYQGDQPQHF; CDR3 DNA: TGTGCCATCAGTGAATACCAGGGCGATCAGCCCCAGCATTTT
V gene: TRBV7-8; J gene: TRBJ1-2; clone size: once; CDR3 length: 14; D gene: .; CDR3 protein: CASSFAGGFWGYTF; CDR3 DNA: TGTGCCAGCAGCTTCGCGGGGGGCTTCTGGGGCTACACCTTC
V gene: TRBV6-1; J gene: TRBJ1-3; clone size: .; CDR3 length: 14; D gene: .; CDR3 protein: CASSEGTPGLTIYF; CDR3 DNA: TGTGCCAGCAGTGAAGGGACGCCTGGACTCACCATATATTTT
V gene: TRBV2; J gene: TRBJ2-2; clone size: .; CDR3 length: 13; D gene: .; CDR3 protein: CASTPADTGELFF; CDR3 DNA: TGTGCCAGCACCCCCGCCGACACCGGGGAGCTGTTTTTT
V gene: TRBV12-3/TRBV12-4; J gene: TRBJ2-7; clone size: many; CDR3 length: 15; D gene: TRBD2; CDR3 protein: CASSSYSSGSYEQYF; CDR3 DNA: TGTGCCAGCAGTTCCTATTCTAGCGGGAGCTACGAGCAGTACTTC
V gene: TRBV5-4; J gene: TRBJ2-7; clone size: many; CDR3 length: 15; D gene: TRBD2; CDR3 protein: CASSQGLAASYEQYF; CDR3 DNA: TGTGCCAGCAGCCAGGGACTAGCGGCCTCCTACGAGCAGTACTTC